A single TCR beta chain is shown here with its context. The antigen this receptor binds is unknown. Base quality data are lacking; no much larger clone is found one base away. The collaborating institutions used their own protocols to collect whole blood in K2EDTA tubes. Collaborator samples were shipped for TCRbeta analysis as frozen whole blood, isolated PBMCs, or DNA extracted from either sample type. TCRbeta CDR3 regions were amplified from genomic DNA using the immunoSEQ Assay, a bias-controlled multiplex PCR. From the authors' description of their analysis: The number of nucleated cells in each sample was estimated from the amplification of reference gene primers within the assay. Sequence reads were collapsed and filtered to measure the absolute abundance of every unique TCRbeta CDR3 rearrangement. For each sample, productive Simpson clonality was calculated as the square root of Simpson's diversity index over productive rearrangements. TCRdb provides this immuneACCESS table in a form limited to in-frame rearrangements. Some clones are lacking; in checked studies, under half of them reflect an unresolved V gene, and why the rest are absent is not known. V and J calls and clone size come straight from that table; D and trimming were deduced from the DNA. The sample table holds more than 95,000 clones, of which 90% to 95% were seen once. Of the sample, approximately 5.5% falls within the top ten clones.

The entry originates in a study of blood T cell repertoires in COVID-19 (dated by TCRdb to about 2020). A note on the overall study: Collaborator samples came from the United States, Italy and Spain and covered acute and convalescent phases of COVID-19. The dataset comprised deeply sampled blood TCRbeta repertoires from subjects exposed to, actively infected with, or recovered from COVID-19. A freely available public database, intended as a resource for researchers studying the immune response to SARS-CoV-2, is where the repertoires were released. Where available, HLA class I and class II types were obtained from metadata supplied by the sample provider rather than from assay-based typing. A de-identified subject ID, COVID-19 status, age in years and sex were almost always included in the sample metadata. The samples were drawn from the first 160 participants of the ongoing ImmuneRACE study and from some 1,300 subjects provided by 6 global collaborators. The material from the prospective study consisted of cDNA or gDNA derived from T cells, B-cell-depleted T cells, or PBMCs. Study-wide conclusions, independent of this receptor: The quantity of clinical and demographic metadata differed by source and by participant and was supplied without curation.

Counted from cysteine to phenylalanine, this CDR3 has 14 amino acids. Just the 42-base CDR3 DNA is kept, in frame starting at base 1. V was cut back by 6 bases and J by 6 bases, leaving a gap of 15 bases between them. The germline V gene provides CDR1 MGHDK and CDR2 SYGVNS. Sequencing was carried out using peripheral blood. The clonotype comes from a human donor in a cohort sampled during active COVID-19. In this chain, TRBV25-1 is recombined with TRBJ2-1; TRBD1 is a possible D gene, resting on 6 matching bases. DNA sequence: TGTGCCAGCAGCAAGGACAGCCACCCCAATGAGCAGTTCTTC. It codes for CASSKDSHPNEQFF.